A selection of T cell receptor beta chains follows, all from one sample in a study of shared clonotypes between healthy human individuals. This table comes from immunoSEQ multiplex PCR, and its TCRdb copy is limited to in-frame clones, with some not included. Of 950,000 to 1,300,000 clones listed, more than 60% are singletons. Sequences were obtained from memory CD4+ T cells sorted from blood. The receptors stem from a man aged 18 to 29 in good health. Both conserved end residues are part of each CDR3. D genes are given only for firm matches. A row's size may be missing; if present it is once, few, many or a size class.

J gene | clone size | V gene | CDR3 length | D gene | CDR3 protein
TRBJ2-1 | . | TRBV7-2 | 16 | TRBD1 | CASSLVSGGIYNEQFF
TRBJ1-1 | few | TRBV5-1 | 15 | . | CASRDSGALNTEAFF
TRBJ1-1 | few | TRBV2 | 13 | . | CASSFKTNTEAFF
TRBJ2-4 | . | TRBV30 | 12 | TRBD2 | CAWRAGRDIQYF
TRBJ1-1 | once | TRBV5-1 | 16 | . | CASSLETAVLNTEAFF
TRBJ2-7 | few | TRBV4-1 | 18 | TRBD2 | CASSQLGLAQIRSNEQYF
TRBJ1-1 | few | TRBV30 | 13 | . | CAWSKGLNTEAFF
TRBJ1-2 | . | TRBV19 | 14 | . | CASSRPADFYGYTF
TRBJ2-3 | . | TRBV4-1 | 13 | . | CASGGRSTDTQYF
TRBJ2-5 | . | TRBV2 | 12 | . | CASNRVGETQYF
TRBJ2-5 | once | TRBV11-2 | 16 | . | CASSLDGVGSQETQYF
TRBJ1-2 | . | TRBV19 | 15 | . | CASSTPLSGAIGYTF
TRBJ2-3 | . | TRBV5-4 | 18 | TRBD2 | CASSTGLAGGPGTDTQYF
TRBJ2-7 | . | TRBV7-8 | 14 | . | CASSLQGLPYEQYF
TRBJ2-2 | . | TRBV25-1 | 15 | . | CASSDLDSSTGELFF
TRBJ1-2 | . | TRBV5-1 | 13 | . | CASSRVPGYGYTF
TRBJ1-6 | . | TRBV6-1 | 15 | . | CASSDRSSYNSPLHF
TRBJ1-1 | . | TRBV7-9 | 11 | . | CASRPEGEAFF
TRBJ2-2 | . | TRBV5-1 | 12 | . | CASRDYTGELFF
TRBJ2-5 | . | TRBV6-6 | 16 | TRBD2 | CASSYSASGRVETQYF
TRBJ2-5 | . | TRBV7-2 | 16 | TRBD2 | CASSLGLAGVSETQYF
TRBJ2-2 | . | TRBV5-1 | 17 | TRBD2 | CASSLEFSGKTNGELFF
TRBJ2-1 | once | TRBV4-1 | 16 | TRBD2 | CASSPRTSGYNNEQFF
TRBJ1-1 | . | TRBV7-6 | 16 | . | CASSLGVGDLNTEAFF
TRBJ2-3 | . | TRBV4-1 | 18 | TRBD1 | CASSQVWGQGPPTDTQYF
TRBJ1-2 | . | TRBV6-4 | 13 | . | CASSDVGTGGRTF
TRBJ1-1 | few | TRBV30 | 15 | . | CAWGGGQSMNTEAFF
TRBJ1-3 | once | TRBV18 | 15 | . | CASSPGQYSGNTIYF
. | . | TRBV11-2 | 14 | . | CASKSDYLGYEQYF
TRBJ1-5 | . | TRBV7-2 | 13 | . | CASSLGKNGPQHF
TRBJ1-2 | . | TRBV7-2 | 14 | . | CASSFNGGGYGYTF